This TCR beta chain was documented in a study of blood T cell repertoires in COVID-19. CDR3 size: 14 residues. V lost 5 bases, J lost 5 bases, and 12 bases lay in between. Germline V gene data show CDR1 as SEHNR and CDR2 as FQNEAQ (reference sequence). Repertoires were generated with immunoSEQ multiplex PCR, while TCRdb's copy carries only in-frame clones and drops some. Here the sample spans 80,000 to 100,000 clones, 75% to 85% being singletons. Material for sequencing was peripheral blood. The clonotype originates from a woman in her 70s with acute or convalescent COVID-19. This chain uses TRBV7-9 with TRBJ2-2; maybe TRBD1 (5 bases). The CDR3 DNA follows: TGTGCCAGCAGCGCCGACAGATTGACCGGGGAGCTGTTTTTT. This translates into CASSADRLTGELFF.